The clone carrying this T cell receptor (beta chain) was observed a few times. These data come from a study of T cells in Graves' hyperthyroidism and ophthalmopathy. Researchers amplified the TCR beta CDR3 regions from RNA transcripts. The TCR CDR3 first-round RT-PCR relied on the HTBI primer set. MiXCR, applied by TCRdb to the multiplex PCR reads, yields one record per CDR3 protein. The repertoire has 500,000 to 750,000 distinct CDR3 sequences, 14% of them found once; the top ten carry around 7%. CDR1 and CDR2 (germline): LGHNA, YSLEER. V was clipped by 2 bases and J by 5 bases, with 16 bases between them. There are 15 residues in the CDR3.

The sequence was obtained from a woman aged 18-35 years with Graves' ophthalmopathy. The sample was blood. The chain links TRBV4-3 to TRBJ2-7; maybe TRBD2 (6 bases). The CDR3 sequence: CASSQSGTGVDEQYF. CDR3 sequence (DNA): TGCGCCAGCAGCCAATCCGGGACTGGGGTCGACGAGCAGTACTTC.